Sequencing of this T cell receptor beta chain was carried out in a study of T cells in localized non-small cell lung cancer. Broader study findings: Researchers found a median around 50 of the top 100 tumor clones in adjacent lung. Patients showing higher blood T cell density tended to see longer overall survival. Uninvolved nearby lung showed the greatest T cell clonality, exceeding that found in tumor. The tumor had only one region sequenced, so heterogeneity remains possible.

The count of this clone is one. What it recognizes is unknown. The germline V gene has CDR1 MGHDK and CDR2 SYGVNS. The CDR3 totals 14 residues. V dropped 5 bases and J dropped 1 base, with 11 bases sitting between them. Sequencing used immunoSEQ multiplex PCR; TCRdb keeps in-frame clones, though not all of them. The profile shows about 3,400 clones, approximately 28% of them singletons. The sample consisted of lung tumor tissue, taken before any cancer treatment. This clonotype was sampled from a female donor older than 55 with stage I lung adenocarcinoma. V gene TRBV25-1 combines with J gene TRBJ1-2; D unresolved. CDR3 bases: TGTGCCAGCAGTCCTGCCGGCAGTAACTATGGCTACACCTTC. This sequence encodes CASSPAGSNYGYTF.